Detailed here is one TCR beta chain. Only in-frame clones appear in the TCRdb table, and some are missing; sequencing was by immunoSEQ multiplex PCR. The data hold 55,000 to 70,000 clones, with under 95% observed a single time. CDR1 and CDR2 from the germline V gene are LNHNV and YYDKDF (reference sequence). The CDR3 runs to 14 residues. V shed 6 bases, J shed 7 bases, and the junction held 8 bases outside the gene matches. This entry is derived from a study of graft-versus-host responses after intestinal transplantation. This chain joins TRBV15 and TRBJ2-1; 8 bases match TRBD2. The receptor was derived from a human patient who received an intestinal transplant, so some T cells may come from the graft donor. Here the sequenced sample was PBMCs, taken roughly 120 days after intestinal transplantation. CDR3 DNA sequence: TGTGCCACCAGTGCCGGGAGGGCTAGTAATGAGCAGTTCTTC. It yields the protein CATSAGRASNEQFF.